The 10 T cell receptor beta chains below come from one sample, sequenced in a study of T cells in Graves' hyperthyroidism and ophthalmopathy. Researchers took RNA transcripts and amplified the TCR beta CDR3 regions from them. During a first-round RT-PCR of the TCR CDR3, the HTBI primer set was used. From the multiplex PCR reads, TCRdb called clonotypes with MiXCR, one entry per CDR3 protein. The table shows some 550,000 distinct CDR3 sequences, with more than 15% occurring only once. Input material: blood. These receptor sequences come from a woman between 40 and 50 years old with Graves' ophthalmopathy.

This clonotype has at least ten counts. The chain links TRBV3-1 to TRBJ2-7; D may match TRBD1 or TRBD2 (5 bases each). The germline CDR1 and CDR2 sequences are LGHDT and YNNKEL (reference sequence). The CDR3 is 14 residues long. Trimming pared 4 bases from V and 3 bases from J, leaving 13 bases between. The CDR3 sequence: CASSRYRDGYEQYF. The DNA of the CDR3 is TGTGCCAGCAGCCGGTACCGGGACGGCTACGAGCAGTACTTC.

This sequence joins TRBV10-3 and TRBJ2-2; TRBD1 agrees at 9 bases. The CDR3 consists of 14 residues. V lost 10 bases, J lost 5 bases, and 8 bases stayed unmatched. Germline V gene lookup returns CDR1 ENHRY and CDR2 SYGVKD. The CDR3 sequence is CATMGTGRTGELFF. In DNA, the CDR3 is TGTGCCACAATGGGGACAGGGCGGACCGGGGAGCTGTTTTTT.

With respect to this clonotype: A much larger clone differs by one base, so this may be a read error. The V gene is TRBV6-6, the J gene TRBJ2-3, with D possibly TRBD1 on 5 matching bases. CDR1 is MNHNY and CDR2 is SVGAGI in the germline V gene (reference sequence). This CDR3 comprises 14 residues. This chain's CDR3 is CASSYSQGADTHYF. The CDR3, as DNA: TGTGCCAGCAGTTACTCTCAGGGCGCAGATACGCACTATTTT.

This clonotype was recorded many times. The chain has TRBV3-1 and TRBJ1-2, with D perhaps TRBD1 (5 bases). The CDR3 loop spans 14 amino acids. The germline CDR1 and CDR2 sequences are LGHDT and YNNKEL (reference sequence). Trimming cost V 4 bases and J 6 bases, with 15 bases left between them. The CDR3 sequence: CASSPRGRKDGYTF. CDR3 nucleotides: TGTGCCAGCAGCCCCCGGGGCCGGAAGGATGGCTACACCTTC. Drawing the rest from reference TRBV3-1 and TRBJ1-2, the complete variable domain is DTAVSQTPKYLVTQMGNDKSIKCEQNLGHDTMYWYKQDSKKFLKIMFSYNNKELIINETVPNRFSPKSPDKAHLNLHINSLELGDSAVYFCASSPRGRKDGYTFGSGTRLTVV.

The chain uses TRBV6-1 and TRBJ2-6, with 7 bases aligning to TRBD2. The CDR3 totals 18 residues. CDR1 and CDR2 (germline): MNHNS, SASEGT. V shed 10 bases, J shed 0 bases, and the junction held 15 bases outside the gene matches. CDR3 nucleotide sequence: TGTGCCACTCCCGGAGACGTGGGGAGGGGCTCTGGGGCCAACGTCCTGACTTTC. This translates into CATPGDVGRGSGANVLTF.

This clonotype has more than one count but fewer than ten. J is TRBJ2-5 and V is TRBV7-8; a possible D gene is TRBD2 (6 bases). Germline-derived CDR1 and CDR2 are SGHVS and FQNEAQ. Trimming pared 8 bases from V and 2 bases from J, leaving 21 bases between. This CDR3 region has 16 residues. CDR3 sequence: CASAPRGGGGQETQYF. In DNA, the CDR3 is TGTGCCAGCGCCCCGCGGGGAGGAGGAGGGCAAGAGACCCAGTACTTC.

V is TRBV5-1 and J is TRBJ1-5; a possible D gene is TRBD1 (6 bases). The CDR3 contains 15 residues. The V end was cut by 0 bases, the J end by 6 bases, with 13 bases between. CDR1 SGHRS and CDR2 YFSETQ come from the germline V gene. This CDR3 is CASSLAGAPSQPQHF. The CDR3 DNA is TGCGCCAGCAGCTTGGCGGGGGCACCCAGTCAGCCCCAGCATTTT.

On this clonotype: This clone may be a read error of a much larger clone one base away. The chain joins TRBV7-8 to TRBJ2-1; 9 bases align to TRBD1. This CDR3 contains 12 residues. In germline, CDR1 is SGHVS, CDR2 FQNEAQ. The chain's CDR3 is CASSGGGTGQLF. In DNA form, the CDR3 reads TGTGCCAGCAGCGGGGGCGGGACAGGGCAGCTCTTC.

A single count supports this clonotype. CDR3 nucleotides: TGTGCCAGCAGTCGTTTCGAGCAAACCGGGGAGCTGTTTTTT. It encodes CASSRFEQTGELFF. The chain has TRBV6-2 or TRBV6-3 and TRBJ2-2; D is uncertain. Trimming shortened V by 5 bases and J by 5 bases, and 12 bases separated the two germline ends. The CDR3 length is 14 residues. CDR1 is MNHEY and CDR2 is SVGEGT in the germline V gene.

The chain uses TRBV28 and TRBJ1-1; D is unclear. The V gene's germline CDR1 is MDHEN and CDR2 SYDVKM. The CDR3 is 12 amino acids. The germline V and J ends were trimmed by 1 base and 9 bases, with 9 bases remaining between them. The CDR3 coding sequence is TGTGCCAGCAGTTTATTTACCGGCAAAGCTTTCTTT. Amino acid sequence: CASSLFTGKAFF.